This T cell receptor (beta chain) derives from a study of blood T cell repertoires in COVID-19 (dated by TCRdb to the early 2020s). About the full investigation: Samples from collaborators originated in the United States, Italy and Spain and spanned both the acute and convalescent phases of COVID-19. The prospective study material was composed of cDNA or gDNA derived from T cells, B-cell-depleted T cells, or PBMCs. The dataset comprised deeply sampled blood TCRbeta repertoires from subjects exposed to, actively infected with, or recovered from COVID-19. The repertoires were released in a freely available public database meant as a resource for research on the immune response to SARS-CoV-2. The samples were drawn from two sources: the first 160 participants of the ongoing ImmuneRACE study, and 950 to 1,500 subjects contributed by 6 global collaborators. A de-identified subject ID, COVID-19 status, age in years and sex were almost always included in the sample metadata. HLA class I and class II types, where available, came from metadata supplied by the sample provider rather than from assay-based typing.

This clone was counted many times. Its antigen remains undetermined. Qualities for individual bases were not recorded, and no much larger clone is one base off. Trimming costs V 0 bases and J 7 bases, and their ends lie 7 bases apart. The cysteine opens and the phenylalanine closes a CDR3 of 13 amino acids. The read is trimmed to its CDR3 DNA, 39 bases read in frame from base 1. The germline V gene (reference sequence) supplies CDR1 SGHNT and CDR2 YYREEE. TCRbeta CDR3 regions were amplified from genomic DNA using the immunoSEQ Assay, a bias-controlled multiplex PCR. The study's own analysis went as follows. Within the assay, amplification of reference gene primers was used to estimate how many nucleated cells each sample contained. To quantify the absolute abundance of each unique TCRbeta CDR3 rearrangement, sequence reads were collapsed and filtered. For each sample, productive Simpson clonality was calculated as the square root of Simpson's diversity index over productive rearrangements. This immuneACCESS table, as held by TCRdb, lists in-frame sequences with V and J called but not all clones. Of the missing ones, under half trace to an unresolved V gene in checked studies; the others have no known cause. The V and J calls and the clone size are those of that table, but D and trimming were determined from the DNA. Across this sample there are over 250,000 clones, with about 89% seen only once. The top ten clones comprise roughly 1.6% of the sample.

Samples from volunteer blood donors who had recovered from COVID-19 were contributed by a second Seattle source. Whole blood was collected in K2EDTA tubes by collaborating institutions according to the institutions' own protocols. Collaborator samples were shipped for TCRbeta analysis as frozen whole blood, isolated PBMCs, or DNA extracted from either sample type. The paper as a whole reports these results and caveats: Clinical and demographic metadata were provided uncurated, with the amount varying by source and participant.

The rearranged segments are TRBV5-4 and TRBJ1-4; a confident D gene designation cannot be given. The clonotype was recovered from a woman between 40 and 50 years old who had recovered from COVID-19. Sequences were obtained from peripheral blood. The DNA reads TGTGCCAGCAGCTTGGTGGCGGGTGAAAAACTGTTTTTT. It specifies CASSLVAGEKLFF.